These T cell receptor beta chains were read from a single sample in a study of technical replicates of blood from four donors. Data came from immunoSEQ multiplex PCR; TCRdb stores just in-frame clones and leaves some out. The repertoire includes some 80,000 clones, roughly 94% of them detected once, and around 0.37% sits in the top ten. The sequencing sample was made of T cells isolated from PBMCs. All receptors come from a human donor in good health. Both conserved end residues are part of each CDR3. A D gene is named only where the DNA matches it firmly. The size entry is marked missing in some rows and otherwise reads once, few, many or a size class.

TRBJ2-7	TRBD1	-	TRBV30	TGTGCCTGGAGTGAGACAACAGGGGACGAGCAGTACTTC	CAWSETTGDEQYF
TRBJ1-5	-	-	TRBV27	TGTGCCAGCAGTCCCATTCCTGGGGGGTATCAGCCCCAGCATTTT	CASSPIPGGYQPQHF
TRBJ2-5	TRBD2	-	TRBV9	TGTGCCAGCAGCGCCTCCGGGACTATCCAAGAGACCCAGTACTTC	CASSASGTIQETQYF
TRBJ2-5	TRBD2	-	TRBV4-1	TGCGCCAGCAGATCCACTCCAGGACTAGCGGAAGAGACCCAGTACTTC	CASRSTPGLAEETQYF
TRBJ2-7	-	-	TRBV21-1	TGTGCCAGCAGCATTCAACTTTGCGGTTATAGCGGGAGGGCTCCCCGAACTTGGGGCTACGAGCAGTACTTC	CASSIQLCGYSGRAPRTWGYEQYF
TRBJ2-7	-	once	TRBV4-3	TGCGCCAGCAGCCAAGATGTCTGGGCGTCCTCCTACGAGCAGTACTTC	CASSQDVWASSYEQYF
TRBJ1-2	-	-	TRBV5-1	TGCGCCAGCAGCTTAACAGGGCGCGATGGCTACACCTTC	CASSLTGRDGYTF
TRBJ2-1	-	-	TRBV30	TGTGCCTGGGAAACCAGTGAAGCGTATGAGCAGTTCTTC	CAWETSEAYEQFF
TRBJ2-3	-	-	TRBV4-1	TGCGCCAGCAGCCAAGTTATCTCAGATACGCAGTATTTT	CASSQVISDTQYF
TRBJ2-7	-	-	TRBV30	TGTGCCTGGAGTCCGGGTACTAGGGGGACCGAGCAGTACTTC	CAWSPGTRGTEQYF
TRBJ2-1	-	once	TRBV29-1	TGCAGCGTTGAACGGGTGACCTCTCATGAGCAGTTCTTC	CSVERVTSHEQFF
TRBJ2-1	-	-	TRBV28	TGTGCCAGCTGGGAGGACAATGAGCAGTTCTTC	CASWEDNEQFF
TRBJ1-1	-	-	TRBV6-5	TGTGCCAGCAGTTATGGGACTGAGGCTTTCTTT	CASSYGTEAFF
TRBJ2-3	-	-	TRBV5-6	TGTGCCAGCAGCTTTGGGTCAGGGGGCACAGATACGCAGTATTTT	CASSFGSGGTDTQYF
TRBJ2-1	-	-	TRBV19	TGTGCCAGTAGTATTGGGCCTACGATCTACAATGAGCAGTTCTTC	CASSIGPTIYNEQFF
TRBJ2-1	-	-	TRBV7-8	TGTGCCAGCAGCTTAGGTCCAGGGATAAGCAATGAGCAGTTCTTC	CASSLGPGISNEQFF
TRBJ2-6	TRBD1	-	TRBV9	TGTGCCAGCAGCGTAGTTGGGCAGGGGGCGACCGGGGCCAACGTCCTGACTTTC	CASSVVGQGATGANVLTF
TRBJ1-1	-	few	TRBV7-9	TGTGCCAGCAGCTCCCTAGGCAGTTCTTGGACTGAAGCTTTCTTT	CASSSLGSSWTEAFF
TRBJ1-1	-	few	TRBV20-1	TGCAGTGCTAGCGGGGTATCTGAAGCTTTCTTT	CSASGVSEAFF
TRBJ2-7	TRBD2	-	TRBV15	TGTGCCACCAGCCGATGGCGGGAGCGGACCGAGCAGTACTTC	CATSRWRERTEQYF
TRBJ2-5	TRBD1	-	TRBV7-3	TGTGCCAGCAGCTTAAACAGGGGGTCGATAGAGACCCAGTACTTC	CASSLNRGSIETQYF
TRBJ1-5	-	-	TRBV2	TGTGCCAGCAGTGGGGCAGGGCTGAGCAATCAGCCCCAGCATTTT	CASSGAGLSNQPQHF
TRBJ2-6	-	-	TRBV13	TGTGCCAGCAGCTCACAGGGTTTAAGGATTGCTGGGGCCAACGTCCTGACTTTC	CASSSQGLRIAGANVLTF
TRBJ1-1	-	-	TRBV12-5	TGTGCTAGTGGTTTGGGAGACAGAGCGAACACTGAAGCTTTCTTT	CASGLGDRANTEAFF
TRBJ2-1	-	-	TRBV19	TGTGCCAGTAGTACGTGGGGAGATCCCTACAATGAGCAGTTCTTC	CASSTWGDPYNEQFF
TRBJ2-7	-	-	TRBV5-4	TGTGCCAGCAGCCAGGACTACTCCTACGAGCAGTACTTC	CASSQDYSYEQYF
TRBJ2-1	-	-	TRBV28	TGTGCCAGCAGGTCTGCAGGGGATGTAAATGAGCAGTTCTTC	CASRSAGDVNEQFF
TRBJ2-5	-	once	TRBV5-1	TGCGCCAGCAGTCTATGGTTGCGAGAGACCCAGTACTTC	CASSLWLRETQYF
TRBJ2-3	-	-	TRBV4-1	TGCGCCAGCAGCCGTCTGCCCGGGGATACGCAGTATTTT	CASSRLPGDTQYF
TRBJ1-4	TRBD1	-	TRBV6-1	TGTGCCAGCAGTGCGACAGGGGTAGAAAAACTGTTTTTT	CASSATGVEKLFF
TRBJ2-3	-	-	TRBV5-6	TGTGCCAGCAGCCTAGGACTAAGCACAGATACGCAGTATTTT	CASSLGLSTDTQYF
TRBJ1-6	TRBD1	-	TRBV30	TGTGCCTGGAGCGCCGGACAGGATAATTCACCCCTCCACTTT	CAWSAGQDNSPLHF
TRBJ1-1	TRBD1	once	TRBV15	TGTGCCACCAGCAGAGATCGTTTTCAGGGGGTCGTGGCTTTCTTT	CATSRDRFQGVVAFF
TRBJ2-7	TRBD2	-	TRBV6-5	TGTGCCAGCAGTTACACAACCGGGACTATGTTGTACGAGCAGTACTTC	CASSYTTGTMLYEQYF
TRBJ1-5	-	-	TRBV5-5	TGTGCCAGCAGCTTTGGACTGACGGAACAGCCCCAGCATTTT	CASSFGLTEQPQHF
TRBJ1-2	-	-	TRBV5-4	TGTGCCAGCAGCTTTTTTCGACAGATCTATGGCTACACCTTC	CASSFFRQIYGYTF
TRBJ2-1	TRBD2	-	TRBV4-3	TGCGCCAGCAGCCAAGCACTAGCGGGGAACAATGAGCAGTTCTTC	CASSQALAGNNEQFF
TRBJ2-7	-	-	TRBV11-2	TGTGCCAGCAGCTTCGGAGGGTTCGAGCAGTACTTC	CASSFGGFEQYF
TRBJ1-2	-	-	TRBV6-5	TGTGCCAGTACCGCTGGCAACTATGGCTACACCTTC	CASTAGNYGYTF
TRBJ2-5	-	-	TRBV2	TGTGCCAGCAGCCGAGTAGTTACCGGAGAGACCCAGTACTTC	CASSRVVTGETQYF
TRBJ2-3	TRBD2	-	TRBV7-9	TGTGCCAGCAGCTTAGAGCTAGCGGGAGCTCTAGATACGCAGTATTTT	CASSLELAGALDTQYF